This T cell receptor beta chain was captured in a study of T cell responses to AZD1222 COVID-19 vaccine. Generated by immunoSEQ multiplex PCR, the TCRdb table keeps only in-frame clones and is missing some. The table has tens of thousands of clones, approximately 80% seen once. Trimming removed 2 bases at V and 2 bases at J, with 9 bases between. The CDR3 loop spans 14 amino acids. Germline V gene lookup returns CDR1 MDHEN and CDR2 SYDVKM. This receptor was taken from an adult in good health. The sample consisted of peripheral blood, taken on day 0 of AZD1222 vaccination. V gene TRBV28 combines with J gene TRBJ1-2, with unresolved D. The chain's CDR3 is CASSLRPRNYGYTF. The CDR3 DNA reads TGTGCCAGCAGTTTACGGCCGAGAAACTATGGCTACACCTTC.